Listed below are T cell receptor beta chains from one sample, sequenced in a study of cytomegalovirus exposure and HLA in healthy donors. Sequenced by immunoSEQ multiplex PCR; TCRdb stores in-frame clones only, minus some. The sample consists of 100,000 to 150,000 clones, under 85% of them appearing once. The specimen sequenced was PBMCs. The receptor source for this set is a male donor in good health and CMV-seropositive. Each CDR3 is given with its conserved first and last residue. The order of the fields is clone size, D gene, V gene, J gene, CDR3 protein, CDR3 DNA. D genes are given only for firm matches. Clone size appears in some rows only: once, few, many, or a class for an expanded clone.

-	TRBD2	TRBV10-3	TRBJ2-7	CANSASGASYEQYF	TGTGCCAATTCCGCTAGCGGGGCCTCCTACGAGCAGTACTTC
-	TRBD1	TRBV27	TRBJ1-2	CASSLGQGADYGYTF	TGTGCCAGCAGTTTGGGACAGGGGGCCGACTATGGCTACACCTTC
-	-	TRBV10-2	TRBJ1-1	CASSESGGMNTEAFF	TGCGCCAGCAGTGAGTCTGGCGGAATGAACACTGAAGCTTTCTTT
-	-	TRBV5-1	TRBJ2-7	CASSAGVHEQYF	TGCGCCAGCAGCGCAGGGGTTCACGAGCAGTACTTC
-	-	TRBV4-2	TRBJ1-1	CASSQVTENTEAFF	TGTGCCAGCAGCCAAGTAACAGAAAACACTGAAGCTTTCTTT
-	-	TRBV27	TRBJ1-4	CASGDRLGFTKLFF	TGTGCCAGCGGAGACAGACTCGGATTTACAAAACTGTTTTTT
-	-	TRBV5-6	TRBJ1-5	CASSDSRNSNQPQHF	TGTGCCAGCAGCGACAGCAGAAATAGCAATCAGCCCCAGCATTTT
few	-	TRBV10-3	TRBJ1-2	CAISDSVGYGYTF	TGTGCCATCAGTGATTCGGTTGGCTATGGCTACACCTTC
-	TRBD1	TRBV7-9	TRBJ1-2	CSSSLEGALANYGYTF	TGTTCCAGCAGCTTAGAGGGGGCCCTAGCTAACTATGGCTACACCTTC
-	-	TRBV6-6	TRBJ2-3	CASTFSGATDTQYF	TGTGCCAGCACCTTTAGCGGAGCCACAGATACGCAGTATTTT
once	-	TRBV19	TRBJ1-2	CASNPGAGPSYGYTF	TGTGCCAGTAATCCAGGGGCCGGTCCTTCCTATGGCTACACCTTC
once	-	TRBV5-1	TRBJ2-1	CASSGTGTPYNEQFF	TGCGCCAGCAGCGGGACCGGGACTCCCTACAATGAGCAGTTCTTC
-	-	TRBV10-3	TRBJ2-2	CAISGGENTGELFF	TGTGCCATCAGTGGGGGGGAGAACACCGGGGAGCTGTTTTTT
-	TRBD2	TRBV18	TRBJ2-5	CASSPTSGKFSGETQYF	TGTGCCAGCTCACCCACTAGCGGGAAGTTTTCTGGGGAGACCCAGTACTTC
few	-	TRBV13	TRBJ2-7	CASSLPDREYEQYF	TGTGCCAGCAGCCTCCCCGACAGAGAGTACGAGCAGTACTTC
-	-	TRBV19	TRBJ2-7	CASSTQGSGFAYEQYF	TGTGCCAGTAGTACCCAGGGGTCTGGTTTTGCCTACGAGCAGTACTTC
-	-	TRBV19	TRBJ1-2	CASIQQGVDYGYTF	TGTGCCAGTATACAACAGGGCGTTGACTATGGCTACACCTTC
-	TRBD2	TRBV6-1	TRBJ2-7	CASSPSGRLSEQYF	TGTGCCAGCAGTCCTAGCGGGAGGTTAAGCGAGCAGTACTTC
few	-	TRBV11-2	TRBJ1-2	CASSLGGAMDGYTF	TGTGCCAGCAGCTTAGGCGGAGCTATGGATGGCTACACCTTC
few	TRBD1	TRBV27	TRBJ1-2	CASSPLSGPSGGYGYTF	TGTGCCAGCAGTCCCCTGAGTGGGCCTTCAGGGGGCTATGGCTACACCTTC
-	-	TRBV19	TRBJ2-5	CASSTRLPLVETQYF	TGTGCCAGTAGTACTCGACTACCCCTCGTAGAGACCCAGTACTTC
-	TRBD2	TRBV7-2	TRBJ2-2	CASSSPHGLAGGSTGELFF	TGTGCCAGCAGCTCACCACATGGACTAGCGGGGGGGTCCACCGGGGAGCTGTTTTTT
few	TRBD1	TRBV6-4	TRBJ2-7	CASSEETGTYEQYF	TGTGCCAGCAGTGAGGAGACAGGGACCTACGAGCAGTACTTC
-	TRBD2	TRBV4-1	TRBJ2-4	CASSHLNLAGEATKNIQYF	TGCGCCAGCAGCCACCTCAATCTAGCGGGAGAGGCAACCAAAAACATTCAGTACTTC
-	TRBD2	TRBV5-1	TRBJ2-3	CASSLGLAESTDTQYF	TGCGCCAGCAGCTTGGGACTAGCGGAGAGCACAGATACGCAGTATTTT
-	TRBD2	TRBV6-6	TRBJ2-7	CASSSSSGGRYEQYF	TGTGCCAGCAGTAGTTCTAGCGGTGGAAGATACGAGCAGTACTTC
-	-	TRBV6-1	TRBJ2-7	CASREGAQTPYEQYF	TGTGCCAGCAGGGAAGGGGCTCAGACCCCCTACGAGCAGTACTTC
-	TRBD2	TRBV6-4	TRBJ2-1	CASSAGTSHEQFF	TGTGCCAGCAGCGCCGGGACTAGCCATGAGCAGTTCTTC
-	-	TRBV28	TRBJ1-4	CASNLQVGSEKLFF	TGTGCCAGCAACTTACAGGTGGGGTCTGAAAAACTGTTTTTT
once	TRBD2	TRBV4-2	TRBJ2-2	CASSQVLGLAAGELFF	TGTGCCAGCAGCCAAGTTTTGGGACTAGCGGCCGGGGAGCTGTTTTTT
few	TRBD2	TRBV9	TRBJ2-3	CASSPHGGGRGTDTQYF	TGTGCCAGCAGCCCCCATGGGGGCGGGAGGGGCACAGATACGCAGTATTTT
-	TRBD1	TRBV7-9	TRBJ1-6	CASSPPTGGNSPLHF	TGTGCCAGCAGCCCGCCGACAGGGGGTAATTCACCCCTCCACTTT
-	TRBD1	TRBV12-5	TRBJ2-5	CASGPGQGAGETQYF	TGTGCTAGTGGTCCGGGACAGGGGGCGGGGGAGACCCAGTACTTC
-	-	TRBV28	TRBJ1-1	CASSPGGPEAFF	TGTGCCAGCAGCCCTGGCGGGCCAGAAGCTTTCTTT
-	-	TRBV7-9	TRBJ2-3	CASSLAGQPEDTQYF	TGTGCCAGCAGCTTAGCGGGCCAGCCGGAAGATACGCAGTATTTT
few	-	TRBV25-1	TRBJ1-4	CASSDYEKLFF	TGTGCCAGCAGTGACTATGAAAAACTGTTTTTT
-	TRBD2	TRBV7-3	TRBJ2-7	CASSLAGVSEQYF	TGTGCCAGCAGCTTAGCGGGAGTAAGCGAGCAGTACTTC
few	-	TRBV5-8	TRBJ2-3	CASSLTTGPSTDTQYF	TGTGCCAGCAGCTTAACCACAGGGCCCAGCACAGATACGCAGTATTTT
-	-	TRBV29-1	TRBJ1-1	CSVSQMNTEAFF	TGCAGCGTTTCACAGATGAACACTGAAGCTTTCTTT
-	-	TRBV11-1	TRBJ2-5	CASSLDVLEGKETQYF	TGTGCCAGCAGCTTAGATGTCTTGGAGGGGAAAGAGACCCAGTACTTC
-	-	TRBV10-3	TRBJ1-6	CAITDSFLGSPLHF	TGTGCCATCACCGACAGTTTTCTTGGTTCACCCCTCCACTTT
few	TRBD2	TRBV28	TRBJ2-3	CASSPLAGSITDTQYF	TGTGCCAGCAGTCCACTAGCGGGAAGTATAACAGATACGCAGTATTTT
few	-	TRBV19	TRBJ1-1	CASQGSMNTEAFF	TGTGCCAGTCAGGGTTCGATGAACACTGAAGCTTTCTTT